This is a list of T cell receptor beta chains from one sample in a study of identical twins. TCRdb called the 5' RACE reads again in MiXCR, with one record for every CDR3 protein. The data show around 480,000 distinct CDR3 sequences, around 14% seen once. The same data also went into a second study, on yellow fever vaccine responses in identical twins.

The specimen sequenced was CD4+ T cells sorted from blood. The origin of the receptors is a woman between 18 and 29 years old in good health. CDR3s include the opening cysteine and the closing phenylalanine or tryptophan. The order of the fields is J gene, V gene, clone size, D gene, CDR3 DNA, CDR3 protein. A D gene is named only where the DNA matches it firmly. Expanded clones are given a class, and other clones once, few, many or no size at all.

>TRBJ2-7|TRBV2|NA|NA
TGTGCCAGCAGTGCAACTAGTATCTACTTC
CASSATSIYF
>TRBJ1-4|TRBV25-1|NA|TRBD1
TGTGCCAGCAGTGTACCGGGACAGACTAATGAAAAACTGTTTTTT
CASSVPGQTNEKLFF
>TRBJ2-1|TRBV20-1|many|TRBD1
TGCAGTGCTAGAGTCTTACAGGGGTACAATGAGCAGTTCTTC
CSARVLQGYNEQFF
>TRBJ2-1|TRBV12-3/TRBV12-4|many|TRBD2
TGTGCCAGCAGCTCGACTAGCGGGGACTACAATGAGCAGTTCTTC
CASSSTSGDYNEQFF
>TRBJ2-7|TRBV4-1|few|TRBD1
TGCGCCAGCAGCCAACTTTACAGGGGCTCCTACGAGCAGTACTTC
CASSQLYRGSYEQYF
>TRBJ2-7|TRBV30|NA|NA
TGTGCCTGGAGTGTGGGCGGCTACGAGCAGTACTTC
CAWSVGGYEQYF
>TRBJ1-1|TRBV6-1|many|TRBD1
TGTGCCAGCAGCCGGGACAGATTGAACACTGAAGCTTTCTTT
CASSRDRLNTEAFF
>TRBJ1-2|TRBV29-1|NA|NA
TGCAGCGTTGTACAGGGCTATGGCTACACCTTC
CSVVQGYGYTF
>TRBJ2-7|TRBV30|few|TRBD2
TGTGCCTGGAATTCGTGGGAGGGGAACGAGCAGTACTTC
CAWNSWEGNEQYF
>TRBJ1-5|TRBV20-1|few|NA
TGCAGTGCCCCCGATGGGGGGGGAGGTAGCAATCAGCCCCAGCATTTT
CSAPDGGGGSNQPQHF
>TRBJ2-2|TRBV7-9|NA|NA
TGTGCCAGCAGCCGTGGGACTCCGACGAACACCGGGGAGCTGTTTTTT
CASSRGTPTNTGELFF
>TRBJ2-5|TRBV28|few|NA
TGTGCCAGCAGCCCGTTGACGGAGACCCAGTACTTC
CASSPLTETQYF
>TRBJ2-5|TRBV12-3/TRBV12-4|few|NA
TGTGCCAGTCGACAGGGAGGCGAGGAGACCCAGTACTTC
CASRQGGEETQYF
>TRBJ1-2|TRBV7-2|NA|TRBD1
TGTGCCAGCAGCACCCGGACAGGGGGCCCGACGGGGTATGGCTACACCTTC
CASSTRTGGPTGYGYTF
>TRBJ1-1|TRBV10-3|many|NA
TGTGCCATCAGTGTTCAGGTGAACACTGAAGCTTTCTTT
CAISVQVNTEAFF
>TRBJ2-5|TRBV12-3/TRBV12-4|few|NA
TGTGCCAGCAGTTTACCTGGAGGGACAGAGACCCAGTACTTC
CASSLPGGTETQYF
>TRBJ2-4|TRBV6-5|few|NA
TGTGCCAGCAGTTACTCTGGCCGGGACAAAAACATTCAGTACTTC
CASSYSGRDKNIQYF
>TRBJ2-1|TRBV10-3|many|TRBD2
TGTGCCATCAGAGAGACTAGCGGGTCCTACAATGAGCAGTTCTTC
CAIRETSGSYNEQFF
>TRBJ1-1|TRBV20-1|NA|TRBD1
TGCAGTGCTAGGGAGACAGGGGGCAAAGACACTGAAGCTTTCTTT
CSARETGGKDTEAFF
>TRBJ2-3|TRBV21-1|NA|NA
TGTGCCATCCCCCCTCGAGGGGGCACAGATACGCAGTATTTT
CAIPPRGGTDTQYF
>TRBJ2-7|TRBV28|NA|NA
TGTGCCAGCAGTTTAATCGGCGACTCCTACGAGCAGTACTTC
CASSLIGDSYEQYF
>TRBJ2-1|TRBV29-1|few|TRBD2
TGCAGCGTTGAATCTAGCGGCTCCTACAATGAGCAGTTCTTC
CSVESSGSYNEQFF
>TRBJ2-2|TRBV20-1|NA|TRBD2
TGCAGTGCTCCCGGGACTAGCGGGATACGGAACACCGGGGAGCTGTTTTTT
CSAPGTSGIRNTGELFF
>TRBJ2-1|TRBV3-1|many|TRBD2
TGTGCCAGCAGCCAAGCAGGGACTAGCGGGAGAGTTTACAATGAGCAGTTCTTC
CASSQAGTSGRVYNEQFF
>TRBJ1-4|TRBV6-1|NA|NA
TGTGCCAGCAGTACAAATAACCTAAATGAAAAACTGTTTTTT
CASSTNNLNEKLFF
>TRBJ2-5|TRBV7-8|NA|TRBD2
TGTGCCAGCAGCCCGTTGGAGGCGGGGGGAATAAAAGAGACCCAGTACTTC
CASSPLEAGGIKETQYF
>TRBJ2-5|TRBV20-1|NA|NA
TGCAGTGCTACTAAGACAGTTCAAGAGACCCAGTACTTC
CSATKTVQETQYF
>TRBJ2-1|TRBV24-1|NA|NA
TGTGCCACCAGCGATCGTGGGGGGGGCAGCATCTACAATGAGCAGTTCTTC
CATSDRGGGSIYNEQFF
>TRBJ2-7|TRBV7-2|NA|NA
TGTGCCAGCAGCCCTCGCTCCTCTACGGGCTACGAGCAGTACTTC
CASSPRSSTGYEQYF
>TRBJ2-3|TRBV20-1|NA|NA
TGCAGTGCTAGCCACAGGGCCACAGATACGCAGTATTTT
CSASHRATDTQYF
>TRBJ2-7|TRBV7-2|few|NA
TGTGCCAGCAGCTTAGATTCGGCAGGAATTTCCTACGAGCAGTACTTC
CASSLDSAGISYEQYF